The clone carrying this T cell receptor (beta chain) was counted a few times. Its antigen remains unidentified. V lost 5 bases to trimming and J lost 5 bases, with 10 bases between them. Germline CDR1 is KGHSH and CDR2 is LQKENI. This CDR3 region has 13 residues. PCR employed 60 Vbeta and 13 Jbeta primers. Sequencing used immunoSEQ multiplex PCR; TCRdb keeps in-frame clones, though not all of them. Among some 150,000 clones listed, 60% to 75% were seen once. The donors gave bone marrow, and they were healthy. The data are from a study of cytomegalovirus exposure and HLA in healthy donors. The overall study: An analysis done earlier identified 95 million to 140 million unique TCR beta sequences from approximately 170 million T cells.

General study points: Judged likely to be a sequencing artifact was a cluster of highly shared sequence variants. There were some V segments, including TRBV6-2 and TRBV6-3, excluded as indistinguishable.

This sequence joins TRBV18 and TRBJ1-5; TRBD1 is a possible D gene (6 bases). This TCR was recovered from a man younger than 35 in good health and CMV-seronegative. The sample was PBMCs. CDR3 bases: TGTGCCAGCTCAGCCCACAGGGATCAGCCCCAGCATTTT. Translated: CASSAHRDQPQHF.